This is a list of T cell receptor beta chains from one sample in a study of OX40 agonist ivuxolimab in advanced cancers. Data came from immunoSEQ multiplex PCR; TCRdb stores just in-frame clones and leaves some out. The sample yields 77,000 or so clones, 90% seen once. The sample here was CD4+ or CD8+ T cells sorted from blood, taken in a trial of the OX40 agonist ivuxolimab. The origin of the receptors is an adult with an advanced solid tumor such as melanoma, head and neck, liver or kidney cancer. The CDR3 runs from the conserved cysteine through the conserved F or W. Fields, in order: V gene, D gene, clone size, J gene, CDR3 DNA, CDR3 protein. D genes are given only for firm matches. A clone size is listed for some rows: how often the clone was seen (once, few, many), or a class if it is expanded.

>TRBV11-2|TRBD2|NA|TRBJ2-5
TGTGCCAGCAGCTTAAGGCCCCCACTAGCGGGAGGGGGCGGGGAGACCCAGTACTTC
CASSLRPPLAGGGGETQYF
>TRBV7-7|TRBD1|few|TRBJ2-7
TGTGCTAGCAGCCCCGTGGGACAGCCCTACGAGCAGTACTTC
CASSPVGQPYEQYF
>TRBV21-1|NA|NA|TRBJ1-2
TGTGCCAGCAGCAAGGCAGATGGCTACACCTTC
CASSKADGYTF
>TRBV7-4|NA|NA|TRBJ1-6
TGTGCCAGCAGCTCCTTGGGATCCTATAATTCACCCCTCCACTTT
CASSSLGSYNSPLHF
>TRBV7-6|TRBD1|NA|TRBJ2-7
TGTGCCAGCAGCTTTGGGGACAGGGGCTACGAGCAGTACTTC
CASSFGDRGYEQYF
>TRBV4-1|NA|NA|TRBJ2-7
TGCGCCAGCAGCCAAAACTCTGACGGGTTCCGCTACGAGCAGTACTTC
CASSQNSDGFRYEQYF
>TRBV7-3|NA|NA|TRBJ2-3
TGTGCCAGCAGCCACGTGGGCCCTAGCACAGATACGCAGTATTTT
CASSHVGPSTDTQYF
>TRBV5-1|TRBD1|NA|TRBJ1-2
TGCGCCAGCAGTTACGGGACAGGGGCTGGCTACACCTTC
CASSYGTGAGYTF
>TRBV9|NA|NA|TRBJ2-5
TGTGCCAGCAGCGTAGTACGTGGGGACCAAGAGACCCAGTACTTC
CASSVVRGDQETQYF
>TRBV28|TRBD1|NA|TRBJ1-2
TGTGCCAGTTCGGGACAGGGGGCCCCAGCGTATGGCTACACCTTC
CASSGQGAPAYGYTF
>TRBV9|TRBD1|NA|TRBJ2-7
TGTGCCAGCAGCCCCACCGGGACAGGGTTCTACGAGCAGTACTTC
CASSPTGTGFYEQYF
>TRBV28|NA|NA|TRBJ1-1
TGTGCCAGCAGTTTATACCCCCCGAGCGCCCTTGGGAACACTGAAGCTTTCTTT
CASSLYPPSALGNTEAFF
>TRBV27|NA|few|TRBJ2-2
TGTGCCAGCAGTAATTGGAACACCGGGGAGCTGTTTTTT
CASSNWNTGELFF
>TRBV5-6|NA|NA|TRBJ2-5
TGTGCCAGCAGTTACGGCGAGGGGACCCAGTACTTC
CASSYGEGTQYF
>TRBV4-2|NA|NA|TRBJ1-2
TGTGCCAGCAGCCCACCGGGGAATCCCTATGGCTACACCTTC
CASSPPGNPYGYTF
>TRBV6-4|TRBD2|NA|TRBJ2-5
TGTGCCAGCTCACGGGAGGCTCAAGAGACCCAGTACTTC
CASSREAQETQYF
>TRBV7-2|NA|few|TRBJ1-1
TGTGCCAGCAGCTTAGAGGCAGGGCGGAGGACTGAAGCTTTCTTT
CASSLEAGRRTEAFF
>TRBV9|TRBD2|NA|TRBJ2-3
TGTACCAGCGGGGGCGGGCCCACAGATACGCAGTATTTT
CTSGGGPTDTQYF
>TRBV2|NA|NA|TRBJ1-4
TGTGCCAGCAGCTACGGGGATGCAACTAATGAAAAACTGTTTTTT
CASSYGDATNEKLFF
>TRBV10-3|NA|NA|TRBJ2-2
TGTGCCATCAGTCCTCGGGCGGACCAGAGCGGGGAGCTGTTTTTT
CAISPRADQSGELFF
>TRBV10-1|TRBD2|NA|TRBJ2-1
TGCGCCAGCAGCGATGCGGGAGCTGTCGATGAGCAGTTCTTC
CASSDAGAVDEQFF
>TRBV7-2|NA|NA|TRBJ2-2
TGTGCCAGCAGCCCGGCCGGGACCCCGACGAACACCGGGGAGCTGTTTTTT
CASSPAGTPTNTGELFF
>TRBV5-1|TRBD1|NA|TRBJ2-5
TGCGCCAGCAGCCCAAACAGGGGTTGGGAGACCCAGTACTTC
CASSPNRGWETQYF
>TRBV11-3|NA|NA|TRBJ2-3
TGTGCCAGCAGCTTTAGGGGTGGCACAGATACGCAGTATTTT
CASSFRGGTDTQYF